A selection of T cell receptor beta chains follows, all from one sample in a study of cytomegalovirus exposure and HLA in healthy donors. Generated by immunoSEQ multiplex PCR, the TCRdb table keeps only in-frame clones and is missing some. The sample has some 170,000 clones; around nine tenths are singletons. Sequencing was done on a sample of PBMCs. Receptors were obtained from a man aged 18 to 29 in good health and CMV-seropositive. Each CDR3 is given with its conserved first and last residue. D genes are given only for firm matches. Size values are once, few and many counts, or a class for expanded clones, and some rows have none.

TRBV25-1	.	TRBJ1-2	once	CASRGAGALRNGYTF	TGTGCCAGCCGGGGCGCGGGAGCCCTGAGGAATGGCTACACCTTC
TRBV5-4	.	TRBJ2-1	.	CASRLGASYNEQFF	TGTGCCAGCAGGTTAGGGGCTTCCTACAATGAGCAGTTCTTC
TRBV2	.	TRBJ2-1	.	CASSGGRDEQFF	TGTGCCAGCAGTGGGGGCAGAGATGAGCAGTTCTTC
TRBV4-2	TRBD1	TRBJ1-6	once	CASSQDDRVYGNSPLHF	TGTGCCAGCAGCCAAGATGACAGGGTATATGGTAATTCACCCCTCCACTTT
TRBV15	.	TRBJ1-5	.	CATNPGGYNQPQHF	TGTGCCACCAACCCCGGGGGATACAATCAGCCCCAGCATTTT
TRBV18	TRBD1	TRBJ2-3	.	CASSPTRGPDTQYF	TGTGCCAGCTCACCAACGAGGGGGCCAGATACGCAGTATTTT
TRBV5-6	.	TRBJ2-7	.	CASSSLGGSGFYEQYF	TGTGCCAGCAGCTCCCTTGGGGGGTCGGGTTTCTACGAGCAGTACTTC
TRBV7-8	TRBD1	TRBJ1-5	many	CASSFGTAQPQHF	TGTGCCAGCAGCTTTGGGACAGCCCAGCCCCAGCATTTT
TRBV4-1	.	TRBJ1-1	.	CASSLRMGGNTEAFF	TGCGCCAGCAGCCTTAGGATGGGGGGGAACACTGAAGCTTTCTTT
TRBV5-1	.	TRBJ2-1	.	CASSRRTFRDNEQFF	TGCGCCAGCAGCCGAAGAACCTTTCGGGACAATGAGCAGTTCTTC
TRBV6-1	.	TRBJ2-2	.	CASSEFAGELFF	TGTGCCAGCAGTGAATTCGCCGGGGAGCTGTTTTTT
TRBV10-3	TRBD1	TRBJ1-2	.	CAISGGTVNGYTF	TGTGCCATCAGTGGCGGGACAGTAAATGGCTACACCTTC
TRBV29-1	TRBD2	TRBJ2-1	.	CSARQGLAGAARDEQFF	TGCAGCGCCCGGCAGGGACTAGCGGGAGCGGCGAGGGATGAGCAGTTCTTC
TRBV7-2	.	TRBJ1-6	.	CASRQDTRDSPLHF	TGTGCCAGCAGACAGGACACCCGCGATTCACCCCTCCACTTT
TRBV9	.	TRBJ1-4	.	CASSPEGRGEKLFF	TGTGCCAGCAGCCCAGAAGGCCGGGGGGAAAAACTGTTTTTT
TRBV6-1	.	TRBJ2-3	.	CASSTPLRDTQYF	TGTGCCAGCAGCACCCCCCTCAGAGATACGCAGTATTTT
TRBV13	TRBD1	TRBJ2-2	.	CASSLRTGSGTGELFF	TGTGCCAGCAGCTTACGGACAGGGAGTGGGACCGGGGAGCTGTTTTTT
TRBV7-9	.	TRBJ1-2	.	CASSPTLLTDYGYTF	TGTGCCAGCAGCCCGACCTTATTGACAGACTATGGCTACACCTTC
TRBV6-4	TRBD2	TRBJ2-2	.	CASSPTSGGAGELFF	TGTGCCAGCAGCCCGACTAGCGGGGGGGCCGGGGAGCTGTTTTTT
TRBV7-2	.	TRBJ1-3	once	CASSLWQNGNTIYF	TGTGCCAGCAGCTTATGGCAGAATGGAAACACCATATATTTT
TRBV11-2	.	TRBJ1-2	.	CASSSRHFPAPYGYTF	TGTGCCAGCAGCTCTCGTCACTTCCCAGCGCCCTATGGCTACACCTTC
TRBV7-3	TRBD2	TRBJ2-1	once	CASSSSGSWLNEQFF	TGTGCCAGCAGCTCTAGCGGGAGTTGGCTCAATGAGCAGTTCTTC
TRBV4-1	.	TRBJ1-1	once	CATKRSGGSTEAFF	TGCGCGACCAAGCGGTCGGGCGGTAGCACTGAAGCTTTCTTT
TRBV27	TRBD2	TRBJ2-1	.	CASSFLAGIPYNEQFF	TGTGCCAGCAGTTTCCTAGCGGGAATCCCCTACAATGAGCAGTTCTTC
TRBV9	.	TRBJ2-3	.	CASSVSGGTSTDTQYF	TGTGCCAGCAGTGTTTCAGGGGGGACAAGCACAGATACGCAGTATTTT
TRBV30	TRBD1	TRBJ1-5	few	CAWSGDRDQPQHF	TGTGCCTGGAGTGGTGACAGGGATCAGCCCCAGCATTTT
TRBV6-5	TRBD1	TRBJ1-2	.	CASRPQGGGYTF	TGTGCCAGCAGACCCCAGGGGGGCGGCTACACCTTC
TRBV25-1	TRBD1	TRBJ2-7	.	CASSAPRGQVYEQYF	TGTGCCAGCAGTGCTCCAAGGGGACAGGTCTACGAGCAGTACTTC
TRBV4-2	TRBD1	TRBJ1-3	.	CASSLPLTSTGSGNTIYF	TGTGCCAGCAGCCTCCCCCTCACATCGACAGGGTCTGGAAACACCATATATTTT
TRBV9	.	TRBJ2-5	once	CASSSSPPQIQETQYF	TGTGCCAGCAGCTCATCCCCCCCCCAGATCCAAGAGACCCAGTACTTC
TRBV28	.	TRBJ2-7	.	CASSPGGGSDEQYF	TGTGCCAGCAGCCCGGGGGGCGGGAGTGACGAGCAGTACTTC
TRBV28	.	TRBJ2-5	.	CASSRGPSQETQYF	TGTGCCTCCAGTCGAGGGCCCTCACAAGAGACCCAGTACTTC
TRBV2	.	TRBJ2-1	.	CASSGPLGSFGEQFF	TGTGCCAGCAGTGGTCCCTTAGGGAGTTTCGGGGAGCAGTTCTTC
TRBV18	TRBD1	TRBJ1-2	.	CASSPSGDRDRKGYTF	TGTGCCAGCTCACCCTCCGGGGACAGGGATCGTAAAGGCTACACCTTC
TRBV7-2	TRBD2	TRBJ2-7	.	CASSSWTSGEQYF	TGTGCCAGCAGCTCCTGGACTAGCGGCGAGCAGTACTTC
TRBV28	TRBD1	TRBJ2-1	.	CASTTGGAYNEQFF	TGTGCCAGCACTACAGGGGGCGCCTACAATGAGCAGTTCTTC
TRBV4-2	TRBD2	TRBJ2-1	.	CASSQDGPGGYNEQFF	TGTGCCAGCAGCCAAGATGGGCCGGGAGGTTACAATGAGCAGTTCTTC
TRBV7-9	TRBD2	TRBJ2-3	.	CASSPRGASTDTQYF	TGTGCCAGCAGCCCGCGGGGGGCTAGCACAGATACGCAGTATTTT
TRBV28	TRBD1	TRBJ1-3	once	CASSSRDSSGNTIYF	TGTGCCAGCAGTTCAAGGGACAGCTCTGGAAACACCATATATTTT
TRBV7-9	.	TRBJ2-7	.	CASSLLLQGGYEQYF	TGTGCCAGCAGCTTACTCCTGCAGGGAGGCTACGAGCAGTACTTC